The rows below give T cell receptor beta chains drawn from one sample of a study of cytomegalovirus exposure and HLA in healthy donors. Profiled with immunoSEQ multiplex PCR; TCRdb holds only in-frame clones, not every one. This table holds about 79,000 clones, 67% found once. The sequenced material came from PBMCs. These receptors were obtained from a woman in her 50s in good health and CMV-seropositive. CDR3s include the opening cysteine and the closing phenylalanine or tryptophan. D genes are given only for firm matches. Size tells how often a clone was seen (once, few, many) or the class of an expanded clone, and some rows leave it out.

J gene | V gene | clone size | D gene | CDR3 protein | CDR3 DNA
TRBJ1-4 | TRBV5-4 | NA | TRBD1 | CASRDGTVGNEKLFF | TGTGCCAGCAGAGACGGGACAGTAGGAAATGAAAAACTGTTTTTT
TRBJ1-5 | TRBV30 | few | NA | CAWSFQGSQPQHF | TGTGCCTGGAGTTTCCAGGGAAGTCAGCCCCAGCATTTT
TRBJ2-7 | TRBV25-1 | once | NA | CASSGEEPYEQYF | TGTGCCAGCAGTGGGGAGGAGCCCTACGAGCAGTACTTC
TRBJ1-3 | TRBV2 | NA | TRBD1 | CASNQGQGRRGTKGNTIYF | TGTGCCAGCAACCAAGGACAGGGAAGAAGGGGGACTAAGGGAAACACCATATATTTT
TRBJ1-5 | TRBV10-2 | NA | NA | CASSPRDSSRQPQHF | TGCGCCAGCAGTCCCCGGGACTCCAGTCGTCAGCCCCAGCATTTT
TRBJ1-3 | TRBV9 | NA | NA | CASSGTDKNWENTIYF | TGTGCCAGCAGCGGGACAGACAAAAACTGGGAAAACACCATATATTTT
TRBJ2-5 | TRBV28 | NA | NA | CASSSGSWETQYF | TGTGCCAGCAGTTCGGGGAGTTGGGAGACCCAGTACTTC
TRBJ2-1 | TRBV28 | few | TRBD1 | CASNFDTGTGGYNEQFF | TGTGCCAGCAATTTCGACACCGGGACAGGGGGTTACAATGAGCAGTTCTTC
TRBJ1-3 | TRBV25-1 | NA | NA | CASSEPHIGVGNTIYF | TGTGCCAGCAGTGAACCCCACATAGGGGTCGGAAACACCATATATTTT
TRBJ2-7 | TRBV5-5 | NA | NA | CASSFTSRPPYEQYF | TGTGCCAGCAGCTTTACTAGCCGCCCCCCCTACGAGCAGTACTTC
TRBJ2-5 | TRBV27 | NA | TRBD2 | CASSLFASGGQETQYF | TGTGCCAGCAGTTTATTTGCTAGCGGGGGCCAAGAGACCCAGTACTTC
TRBJ2-3 | TRBV4-1 | NA | NA | CASSQWGTGTLEYF | NA
TRBJ1-1 | TRBV7-3 | NA | NA | CASSFQGGRNTEAFF | TGTGCCAGCAGCTTTCAAGGGGGAAGGAACACTGAAGCTTTCTTT